Following are 15 T cell receptor beta chains from one sample sequenced in a study of long-term antiretroviral therapy in people with HIV. With survey level as its setting, the immunoSEQ assay was v3.0. Sequencing used immunoSEQ multiplex PCR; TCRdb keeps in-frame clones, though not all of them. The sample holds approximately 32,000 clones, about 80% seen once. The sample here was unsorted PBMCs, taken 0.4 years before starting antiretroviral therapy. The receptors derive from a man between 18 and 29 years old with HIV.

V gene TRBV30 combines with J gene TRBJ2-1; 11 nucleotides align to TRBD2. The V segment lost 3 bases and the J segment 0 bases; nucleotides outside the gene matches: 7. CDR3 size: 17 residues. Per the germline V gene, CDR1 is GTSNPN and CDR2 is SVGIG (reference sequence). CDR3 residues: CAWSGTSGISSYNEQFF. CDR3 coding DNA: TGTGCCTGGAGCGGGACTAGCGGAATTAGCTCCTACAATGAGCAGTTCTTC.

This clone was detected once. The chain is built from TRBV27 and TRBJ2-4; 8 positions match TRBD1. This CDR3 has 13 amino acids. V lost 6 bases and J lost 5; bases outside the gene matches: 3. Germline loops: CDR1 MNHEY, CDR2 SMNVEV (reference sequence). The CDR3 reads CASRPTGENIQYF. The CDR3 DNA follows: TGTGCCAGCAGACCGACAGGGGAAAACATTCAGTACTTC.

Details on this clone: The sample contains more than one DNA sequence encoding this CDR3. This chain uses TRBV30 with TRBJ1-5; 11 bases map to TRBD1. The trim removed 8 bases at V and 4 bases at J, leaving 4 bases unmatched. The CDR3 spans 13 residues. Germline V gene sequence: CDR1 GTSNPN, CDR2 SVGIG (reference sequence). DNA for the CDR3: TGTGCCGGTGGACAGGGGGCTAATCAGCCCCAGCATTTT. Its protein product is CAGGQGANQPQHF.

The V call is TRBV5-6, the J call TRBJ2-7, with D uncertain. The CDR3 extends over 13 amino acids. The germline CDR1 and CDR2 sequences are SGHDT and YYEEEE. V dropped 4 bases and J dropped 2 bases, with 10 bases sitting between them. CDR3 nucleotide sequence: TGTGCCAGCAGCACGGGTTCGCCCTACGAGCAGTACTTC. Translation gives CASSTGSPYEQYF.

The chain has TRBV5-4 and TRBJ1-1; D unresolved. The CDR3 contains 13 residues. The germline V and J ends were trimmed by 5 bases and 5 bases, with 13 bases remaining between them. Germline values: CDR1 SGHNT, CDR2 YYREEE (reference sequence). The CDR3 DNA reads TGTGCCAGCAGTTCAACTATGGAGACTGAAGCTTTCTTT. Its protein is CASSSTMETEAFF. Complete variable domain (other parts from reference TRBV5-4 and TRBJ1-1): ETGVTQSPTHLIKTRGQQVTLRCSSQSGHNTVSWYQQALGQGPQFIFQYYREEENGRGNFPPRFSGLQFPNYSSELNVNALELDDSALYLCASSSTMETEAFFGQGTRLTVV.

V is TRBV7-2 and J is TRBJ2-1; TRBD2 agrees at 10 bases. This CDR3 contains 16 residues. Germline CDR1 SGHTA, CDR2 FQGNSA. The V gene end was trimmed by 5 bases and the J gene end by 2 bases; junction bases not matched to a gene: 6. CDR3 DNA sequence: TGTGCCAGCAGCCTGGGACTAGCGATTGCCTACAATGAGCAGTTCTTC. This translates into CASSLGLAIAYNEQFF.

V is TRBV6-5 and J is TRBJ2-2; the match to TRBD1 covers 7 bases. The germline CDR1 and CDR2 sequences are MNHEY and SVGAGI. V shed 4 bases, J shed 2 bases, and the junction held 1 base outside the gene matches. This CDR3 has 14 amino acids. This chain's CDR3 is CASSWDRNTGELFF. The CDR3 DNA reads as TGTGCCAGCAGTTGGGACAGAAACACCGGGGAGCTGTTTTTT.

This clone was recorded a few times. The chain joins TRBV5-6 to TRBJ2-7; D is possibly TRBD2 (5 bases). CDR1 and CDR2 from the germline V gene are SGHDT and YYEEEE. With 3 bases removed from V and 5 bases from J, the gap between germline ends came to 18 bases. There are 15 residues in the CDR3. CDR3 region: CASSYGVGARDEQYF. For the CDR3, the DNA is TGTGCCAGCAGCTACGGAGTGGGAGCGCGCGACGAGCAGTACTTC.

With respect to this clone: Its ends do not fully match the called genes, so a read error is possible. The chain combines TRBV28 with TRBJ2-5; D is undetermined. The CDR3 loop spans 12 amino acids. CDR1 and CDR2 (germline): MDHEN, SYDVKM. The CDR3 DNA reads TGTGCCAGCAGTTCCGAGGTAGAGGCCCAGTACTTC. It yields the protein CASSSEVEAQYF.

The rearrangement uses TRBV4-1 and TRBJ2-3, with 8 bases that match TRBD2. Germline-derived CDR1 and CDR2 are MGHRA and YSYEKL. V lost 0 bases to trimming and J lost 2 bases; unmatched junction nucleotides: 4. The CDR3 has 16 amino acids. CDR3 loop: CASSQDSRGATDTQYF. CDR3 coding DNA: TGCGCCAGCAGCCAAGATTCGCGGGGGGCCACAGATACGCAGTATTTT.

The rearrangement joins TRBV5-1 to TRBJ1-1; 7 positions match TRBD1. V gave up 1 base and J gave up 5 bases; unmatched junction bases: 14. Germline V lookup: CDR1 SGHRS, CDR2 YFSETQ. The CDR3 sequence is 17 residues long. DNA for the CDR3: TGCGCCAGCAGCTTGACTCCAGGGGGGATAGGAAGAACTGAAGCTTTCTTT. Protein product: CASSLTPGGIGRTEAFF.

This rearrangement joins TRBV30 to TRBJ1-1, with 7 bases that match TRBD1. V shed 1 base and J 5 bases; nucleotides not matched to a gene: 10. Germline assignment: CDR1 GTSNPN and CDR2 SVGIG (reference sequence). CDR3 length equals 15 residues. DNA for the CDR3: TGTGCCTGGAGTGATGGAGGACAGGAGTCTACTGAAGCTTTCTTT. It codes for CAWSDGGQESTEAFF.

DNA for the CDR3: TGCGCCAGCAGCCCCCGAGGACAGGGTGGCACTGAAGCTTTCTTT. Translating gives CASSPRGQGGTEAFF. The V and J genes are TRBV4-1 and TRBJ1-1; 8 bases fit TRBD1. Per germline, CDR1 MGHRA and CDR2 YSYEKL. J was trimmed by 4 bases and V by 4 bases; bases with no gene match: 8. The CDR3 has 15 amino acids.

The V gene is TRBV28, the J gene TRBJ1-2; D gene uncertain. Germline loops: CDR1 MDHEN, CDR2 SYDVKM. The CDR3 consists of 15 residues. V lost 6 bases to trimming and J lost 2 bases, with 16 bases between them. The CDR3 is CASSPGIRFNYGYTF. The DNA for the CDR3 is TGTGCCAGCAGCCCCGGGATCCGTTTCAACTATGGCTACACCTTC.

CDR3 region: CASSYWGGDGYTF. DNA for the CDR3: TGTGCCAGCAGCTATTGGGGAGGGGACGGCTACACCTTC. J is TRBJ1-2 and V is TRBV7-3; weak D call: TRBD1 (5 bases). This CDR3 is 13 amino acids long. V lost 4 bases and J 8 bases, leaving 14 bases between the germline ends. Germline V gives CDR1 SGHTA, CDR2 FQGTGA.